The entry that follows covers one T cell receptor (beta chain) sequence. Its cognate antigen is unknown. BIOMED2 TRB-A/B primer pools were used in multiplex TRB PCR. In TCRdb, the multiplex PCR reads were re-called with MiXCR into one record per CDR3 protein. Of thousands of distinct CDR3 sequences detected, approximately 30% appear once; the ten largest clones hold 15% to 20%. Blood genomic DNA input for TRB amplification was about 240-550 ng. The sample originates from a study of T and B cells in COVID-19 patients. Overall study results and limits: In COVID-19 patients, T cell receptor beta variable and joining gene use was reportedly strongly skewed. Clonality of TRB repertoires was high in active COVID-19; recovery brought above-healthy diversity and richness.

The germline V gene encodes CDR1 MNHEY and CDR2 SMNVEV (reference sequence). CDR3 length: 14 residues. J gave up 9 bases and V 3 bases, and 3 bases lay outside the gene matches. The sequencing sample was made of blood. This sequence originates from a human donor with active COVID-19. The rearrangement links TRBV27 to TRBJ2-5, with 14 bases lining up with TRBD2. The CDR3 is CASSLTSGGEAQYF. CDR3 nucleotides: TGTGCCAGCAGTTTGACTAGCGGGGGGGAGGCCCAGTACTTC.